This entry lists 10 T cell receptor beta chains sequenced from one sample in a study of cytomegalovirus exposure and HLA in healthy donors. Generated by immunoSEQ multiplex PCR, the TCRdb table keeps only in-frame clones and is missing some. The sample shows roughly 250,000 clones, around 87% of them seen only once. Sequencing input: PBMCs. The receptor set was obtained from a woman in her 30s in good health and CMV-seropositive.

The V call is TRBV7-6, the J call TRBJ2-6; no reliable D call. The V end lost 4 bases, the J end lost 0 bases, and 13 bases lay between the germline ends. CDR3 length equals 17 residues. CDR1 and CDR2 (germline): SGHVS, FNYEAQ. The chain's CDR3 is CASSSQLGISGANVLTF. The CDR3 nucleotides are TGTGCCAGCAGCTCCCAGTTGGGCATCTCTGGGGCCAACGTCCTGACTTTC.

Concerning this clone itself: The junction and the germline gene differ at one end; a read error may be behind it. This chain joins TRBV2 and TRBJ1-4; TRBD1 matches 9 bases. The CDR3 is 15 residues long. From germline, CDR1 is SNHLY and CDR2 FYNNEI. CDR3: CASNEVGTGNEKLFF. The CDR3 DNA is TGTGCCAGCAATGAAGTAGGGACAGGGAATGAAAAACTGTTTTTT.

The CDR3 nucleotides are TGTGCCAGCTCACTGGACAGGGATCCGCAGGGCTACACCTTC. This codes for CASSLDRDPQGYTF. The chain couples TRBV18 to TRBJ1-2, with 8 positions matching TRBD1. This CDR3 is 14 amino acids long. Germline CDR1 is KGHSH and CDR2 is LQKENI. V lost 4 bases, J lost 8 bases, and 9 bases stayed unmatched.

V is TRBV4-1 and J is TRBJ1-3; the D is unclear. There are 14 residues in the CDR3. Germline V CDR1 and CDR2: MGHRA, YSYEKL. V was cut by 3 bases and J by 7 bases, with 13 bases left in between. CDR3 loop: CASSHMTSWNTIYF. For the CDR3, the DNA is TGCGCCAGCAGCCACATGACATCCTGGAACACCATATATTTT.

CDR3 nucleotide sequence: TGTGCCAGCAGCATCAGGGGGGACTATGGCTACACCTTC. This gives the protein CASSIRGDYGYTF. The genes are TRBV5-4 and TRBJ1-2; 7 bases are a match to TRBD1. Looked up from germline, CDR1 is SGHNT and CDR2 is YYREEE (reference sequence). V shed 4 bases, J shed 3 bases, and the junction held 3 bases outside the gene matches. The CDR3 loop spans 13 amino acids.

This rearrangement joins TRBV6-1 to TRBJ2-3; D possibly corresponds to TRBD2 (5 bases). Per the germline V gene, CDR1 is MNHNS and CDR2 is SASEGT. This CDR3 is built from 15 residues. Trimming removed 2 bases from V and 1 base from J, with 10 bases in between. The CDR3 DNA reads as TGTGCCAGCAGTGAACGGGTCGGGGGCACAGATACGCAGTATTTT. Protein product: CASSERVGGTDTQYF.

The chain is built from TRBV5-4 and TRBJ2-7; a possible D gene is TRBD1 (5 bases). The germline V gene has CDR1 SGHNT and CDR2 YYREEE (reference sequence). V lost 4 bases, J lost 6 bases, and 20 bases lay in between. CDR3 length: 15 residues. CDR3 residues: CASSHIDRVFSEQYF. The CDR3 nucleotides are TGTGCCAGCAGCCATATAGACAGAGTTTTTTCCGAGCAGTACTTC.

This chain links TRBV30 with TRBJ2-5; D is ambiguous. Between the trimmed V and J ends, which lost 3 bases and 4 bases, there was a span of 15 bases. From germline, CDR1 is GTSNPN and CDR2 SVGIG (reference sequence). The CDR3 consists of 14 residues. The CDR3 DNA is TGTGCCTGGAGCTTACTGAGGCTGGGAGAGACCCAGTACTTC. Its protein is CAWSLLRLGETQYF.

The chain couples TRBV28 to TRBJ1-2; the match to TRBD1 covers 11 bases. The V gene's germline CDR1 is MDHEN and CDR2 SYDVKM. V trimming: 6 bases; J trimming: 8 bases; junction bases outside the gene matches: 8. The CDR3 length is 14 residues. CDR3 sequence (DNA): TGTGCCAGCAGATACCTCGGACAGGGGGCCGGCTACACCTTC. Its protein product is CASRYLGQGAGYTF.

The V call is TRBV5-1, the J call TRBJ2-7; 8 bases fit TRBD1. The germline V gene encodes CDR1 SGHRS and CDR2 YFSETQ. The CDR3 spans 14 residues. With 3 bases clipped from V and 3 bases from J, the junction kept 5 bases outside the gene matches. The CDR3 coding sequence is TGCGCCAGCAGCTATACCGGACAGGGCTACGAGCAGTACTTC. As protein: CASSYTGQGYEQYF. The full variable domain, rest sourced from reference TRBV5-1 and TRBJ2-7, is KAGVTQTPRYLIKTRGQQVTLSCSPISGHRSVSWYQQTPGQGLQFLFEYFSETQRNKGNFPGRFSGRQFSNSRSEMNVSTLELGDSALYLCASSYTGQGYEQYFGPGTRLTVT.